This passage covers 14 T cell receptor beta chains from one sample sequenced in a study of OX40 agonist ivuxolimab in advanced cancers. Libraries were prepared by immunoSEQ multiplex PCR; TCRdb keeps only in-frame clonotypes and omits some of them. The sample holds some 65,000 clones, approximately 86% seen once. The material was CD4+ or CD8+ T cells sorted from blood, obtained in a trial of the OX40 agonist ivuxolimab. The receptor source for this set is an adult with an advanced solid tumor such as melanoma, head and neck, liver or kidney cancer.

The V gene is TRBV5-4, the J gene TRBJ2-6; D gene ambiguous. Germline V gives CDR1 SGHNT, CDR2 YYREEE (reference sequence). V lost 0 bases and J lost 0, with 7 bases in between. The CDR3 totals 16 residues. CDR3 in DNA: TGTGCCAGCAGCTTGGCTCAGCCCTCTGGGGCCAACGTCCTGACTTTC. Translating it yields CASSLAQPSGANVLTF.

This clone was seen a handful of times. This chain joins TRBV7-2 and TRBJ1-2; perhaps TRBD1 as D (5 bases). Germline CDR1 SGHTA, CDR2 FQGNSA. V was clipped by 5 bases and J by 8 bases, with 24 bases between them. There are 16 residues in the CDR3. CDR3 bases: TGTGCCAGCAGCCAAGGGGACCGGGCCCCCGGATGGGGCTACACCTTC. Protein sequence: CASSQGDRAPGWGYTF.

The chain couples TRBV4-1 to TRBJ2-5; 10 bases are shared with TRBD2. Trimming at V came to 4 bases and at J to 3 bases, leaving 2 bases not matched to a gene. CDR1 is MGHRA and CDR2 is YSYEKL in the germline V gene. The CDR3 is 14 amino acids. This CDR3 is CASSPGTSEETQYF. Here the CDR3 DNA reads TGCGCCAGCAGCCCCGGGACTAGCGAAGAGACCCAGTACTTC.

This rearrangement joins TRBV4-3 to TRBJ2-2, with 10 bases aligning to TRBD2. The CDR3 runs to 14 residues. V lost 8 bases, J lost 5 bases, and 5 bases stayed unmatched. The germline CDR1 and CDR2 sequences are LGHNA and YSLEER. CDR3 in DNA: TGCGCCAGCCGACTAGCGGGTTCTACCGGGGAGCTGTTTTTT. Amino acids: CASRLAGSTGELFF.

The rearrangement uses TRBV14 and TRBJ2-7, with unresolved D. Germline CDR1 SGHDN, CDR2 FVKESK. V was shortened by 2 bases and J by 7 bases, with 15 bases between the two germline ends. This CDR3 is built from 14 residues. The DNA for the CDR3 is TGTGCCAGCAGCCAATTCTCTACGGGTGGAGAGCAGTACTTC. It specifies CASSQFSTGGEQYF. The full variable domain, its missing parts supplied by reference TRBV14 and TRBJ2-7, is EAGVTQFPSHSVIEKGQTVTLRCDPISGHDNLYWYRRVMGKEIKFLLHFVKESKQDESGMPNNRFLAERTGGTYSTLKVQPAELEDSGVYFCASSQFSTGGEQYFGPGTRLTVT.

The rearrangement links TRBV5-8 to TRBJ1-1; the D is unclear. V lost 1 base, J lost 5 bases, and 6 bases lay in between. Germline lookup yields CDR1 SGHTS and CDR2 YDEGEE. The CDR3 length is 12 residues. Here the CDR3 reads CASSLSRTEAFF. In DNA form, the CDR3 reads TGTGCCAGCAGCTTGTCCCGAACTGAAGCTTTCTTT.

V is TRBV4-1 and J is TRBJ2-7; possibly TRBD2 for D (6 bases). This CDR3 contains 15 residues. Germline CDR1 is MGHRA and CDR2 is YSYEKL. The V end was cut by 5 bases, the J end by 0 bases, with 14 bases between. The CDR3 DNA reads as TGCGCCAGCAGCGAAGCAGCGGGCCCCTCCTACGAGCAGTACTTC. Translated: CASSEAAGPSYEQYF.

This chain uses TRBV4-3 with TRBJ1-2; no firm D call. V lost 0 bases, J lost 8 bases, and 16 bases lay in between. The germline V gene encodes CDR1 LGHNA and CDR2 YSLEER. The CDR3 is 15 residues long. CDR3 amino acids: CASSQDRVGLDGYTF. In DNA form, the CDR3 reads TGCGCCAGCAGCCAAGATCGCGTAGGGCTGGACGGCTACACCTTC.

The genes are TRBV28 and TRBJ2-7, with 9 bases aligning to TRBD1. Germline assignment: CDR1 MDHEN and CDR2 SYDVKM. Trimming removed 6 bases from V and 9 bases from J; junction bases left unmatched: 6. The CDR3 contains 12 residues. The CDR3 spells CASRWGQGRQYF. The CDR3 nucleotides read TGTGCCAGCAGATGGGGACAGGGACGGCAGTACTTC.

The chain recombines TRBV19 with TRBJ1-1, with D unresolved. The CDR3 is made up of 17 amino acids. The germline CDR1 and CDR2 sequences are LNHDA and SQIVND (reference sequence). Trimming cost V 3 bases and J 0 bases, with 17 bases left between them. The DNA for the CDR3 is TGTGCCAGTAGTATGGAAGGGCGAGGGATAATGAACACTGAAGCTTTCTTT. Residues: CASSMEGRGIMNTEAFF.

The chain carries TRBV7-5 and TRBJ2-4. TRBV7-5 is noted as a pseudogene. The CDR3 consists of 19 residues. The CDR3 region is CARSLTGTGRSLAKNIQYF. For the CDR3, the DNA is TGTGCCAGAAGCTTAACCGGGACGGGACGTTCGTTAGCCAAAAACATTCAGTACTTC.

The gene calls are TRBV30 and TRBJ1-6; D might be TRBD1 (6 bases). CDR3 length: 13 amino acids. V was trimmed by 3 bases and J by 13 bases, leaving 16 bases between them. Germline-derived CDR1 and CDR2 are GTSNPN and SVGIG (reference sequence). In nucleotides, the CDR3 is TGTGCCTGGAGACCCGGGACACCGTTTCCCCTCCACTTT. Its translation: CAWRPGTPFPLHF.

The CDR3 reads CSVGPDSPNTQYF. Here the CDR3 DNA reads TGCAGCGTTGGCCCCGACAGTCCCAATACGCAGTATTTT. The rearrangement joins TRBV29-1 to TRBJ2-3; a possible D gene is TRBD1 (5 bases). Looked up from germline, CDR1 is SQVTM and CDR2 is ANQGSEA. The CDR3 is made up of 13 amino acids. V shed 4 bases and J shed 7 bases, with 15 bases lying between them.

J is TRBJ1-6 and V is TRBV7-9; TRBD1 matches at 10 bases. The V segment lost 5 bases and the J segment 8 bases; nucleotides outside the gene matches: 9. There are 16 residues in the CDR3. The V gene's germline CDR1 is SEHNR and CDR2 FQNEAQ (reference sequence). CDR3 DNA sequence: TGTGCCAGCAGCCCCGGGACAGGGGACGGCTATTCACCCCTCCACTTT. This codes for CASSPGTGDGYSPLHF.